This is a list of T cell receptor beta chains from one sample in a study of control samples from healthy donors and cancer patients. The data were produced by immunoSEQ multiplex PCR, yet TCRdb's version contains in-frame clones alone and is incomplete. The table has tens of thousands of clones, 70% to 80% seen once; the top ten hold roughly a fifth. Input material: PBMCs. Receptors originate from a man between 60 and 75 years old with head and neck cancer. CDR3s include the opening cysteine and the closing phenylalanine or tryptophan. The listing skips clone size in some rows; elsewhere it reads once, few, many or a size class.

clone_size: -
v_call: TRBV25-1
j_call: TRBJ2-5
cdr3_aa: CASSDNLPQETQYF

clone_size: -
v_call: TRBV7-9
j_call: TRBJ1-4
cdr3_aa: CASSFSTATNEKLFF

clone_size: -
v_call: TRBV18
j_call: TRBJ1-6
cdr3_aa: CASSPQTGTGTVKSPLHF

clone_size: -
v_call: TRBV2
j_call: TRBJ2-3
cdr3_aa: CASSVLLTDTQYF

clone_size: few
v_call: TRBV7-9
j_call: TRBJ2-5
cdr3_aa: CASSSSREQETQYF

clone_size: -
v_call: TRBV9
j_call: TRBJ2-7
cdr3_aa: CASSSLPGLAGGREQYF

clone_size: -
v_call: TRBV6-6
j_call: TRBJ1-5
cdr3_aa: CASTPTRGDQPQHF

clone_size: few
v_call: TRBV7-9
j_call: TRBJ1-1
cdr3_aa: CASSSPSVLGQAFF

clone_size: -
v_call: TRBV5-1
j_call: TRBJ1-1
cdr3_aa: CASSRYTGNTEAFF

clone_size: -
v_call: TRBV18
j_call: TRBJ2-3
cdr3_aa: CASSPTQPSGISTDTQYF

clone_size: -
v_call: TRBV4-3
j_call: TRBJ2-3
cdr3_aa: CASSQERQGSNTQYF

clone_size: -
v_call: TRBV3-1/TRBV3-2
j_call: TRBJ2-7
cdr3_aa: CASSQGGLGEQYF

clone_size: -
v_call: TRBV28
j_call: TRBJ2-7
cdr3_aa: CASSVKGRGALEQYF

clone_size: -
v_call: TRBV4-2
j_call: TRBJ1-1
cdr3_aa: CASSHRGHTEAFF

clone_size: few
v_call: TRBV2
j_call: TRBJ1-2
cdr3_aa: CASSSVDRDRYGYTF

clone_size: -
v_call: TRBV7-3
j_call: TRBJ2-2
cdr3_aa: CASSLVAGANTGELFF

clone_size: -
v_call: TRBV7-8
j_call: TRBJ1-2
cdr3_aa: CASSLGNTGNYGYTF

clone_size: -
v_call: TRBV5-6
j_call: TRBJ1-1
cdr3_aa: CASSLVGTTEAFF

clone_size: -
v_call: TRBV6-6
j_call: TRBJ2-1
cdr3_aa: CASSNPGRASYNEQFF

clone_size: -
v_call: TRBV18
j_call: TRBJ2-2
cdr3_aa: CASSLWDTGELFF

clone_size: -
v_call: TRBV19
j_call: TRBJ2-7
cdr3_aa: CASSSTSYEQYF

clone_size: -
v_call: TRBV25-1
j_call: TRBJ2-7
cdr3_aa: CASSPTRQVKSYEQYF

clone_size: few
v_call: TRBV5-1
j_call: TRBJ1-1
cdr3_aa: CASSFTGMATEAFF

clone_size: -
v_call: TRBV15
j_call: TRBJ1-1
cdr3_aa: CATSREGGWTEAFF

clone_size: -
v_call: TRBV2
j_call: TRBJ2-1
cdr3_aa: CASSLGDSGEQFF

clone_size: -
v_call: TRBV29-1
j_call: TRBJ2-1
cdr3_aa: CSVQGGSNEQFF

clone_size: -
v_call: TRBV11-2
j_call: TRBJ2-1
cdr3_aa: CASSLGRSMNSYNEQFF

clone_size: -
v_call: TRBV28
j_call: TRBJ1-1
cdr3_aa: CASKSQGGNTEAFF

clone_size: -
v_call: TRBV7-9
j_call: TRBJ1-4
cdr3_aa: CASSSTRGREGEKLFF

clone_size: -
v_call: TRBV5-1
j_call: TRBJ1-4
cdr3_aa: CASSLGTSDEKLFF